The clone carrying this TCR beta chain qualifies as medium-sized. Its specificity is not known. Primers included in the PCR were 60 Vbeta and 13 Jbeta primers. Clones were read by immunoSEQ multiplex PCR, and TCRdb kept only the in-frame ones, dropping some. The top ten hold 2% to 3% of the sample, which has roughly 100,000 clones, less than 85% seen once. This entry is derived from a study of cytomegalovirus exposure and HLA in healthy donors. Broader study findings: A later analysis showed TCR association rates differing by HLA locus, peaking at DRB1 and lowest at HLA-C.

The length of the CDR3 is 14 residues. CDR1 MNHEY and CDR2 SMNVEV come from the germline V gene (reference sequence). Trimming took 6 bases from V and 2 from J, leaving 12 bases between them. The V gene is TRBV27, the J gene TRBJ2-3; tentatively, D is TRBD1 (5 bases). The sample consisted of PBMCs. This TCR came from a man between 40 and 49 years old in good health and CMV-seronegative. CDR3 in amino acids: CASSPGFITDTQYF. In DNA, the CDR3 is TGTGCCAGCAGCCCAGGGTTTATCACAGATACGCAGTATTTT.